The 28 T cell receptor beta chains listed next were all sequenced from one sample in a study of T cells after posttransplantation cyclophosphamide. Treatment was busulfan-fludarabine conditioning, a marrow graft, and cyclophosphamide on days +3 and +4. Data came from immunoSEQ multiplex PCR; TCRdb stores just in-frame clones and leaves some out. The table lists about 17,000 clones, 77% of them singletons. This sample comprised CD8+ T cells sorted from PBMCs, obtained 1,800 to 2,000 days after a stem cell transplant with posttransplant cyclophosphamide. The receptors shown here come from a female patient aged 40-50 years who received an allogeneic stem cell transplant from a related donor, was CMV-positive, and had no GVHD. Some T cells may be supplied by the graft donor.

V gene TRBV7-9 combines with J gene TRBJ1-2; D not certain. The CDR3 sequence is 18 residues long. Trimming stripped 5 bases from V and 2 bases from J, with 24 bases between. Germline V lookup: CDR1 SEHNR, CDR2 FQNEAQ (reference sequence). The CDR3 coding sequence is TGTGCCAGCAGCACAATCATCACAGCCCCCTCTGAGAACTATGGCTACACCTTC. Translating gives CASSTIITAPSENYGYTF.

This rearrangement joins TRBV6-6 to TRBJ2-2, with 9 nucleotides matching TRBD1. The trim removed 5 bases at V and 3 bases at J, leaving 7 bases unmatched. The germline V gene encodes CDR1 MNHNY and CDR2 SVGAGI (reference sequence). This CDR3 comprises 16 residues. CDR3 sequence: CASSPPTGGDTGELFF. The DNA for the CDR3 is TGTGCCAGCAGTCCACCGACAGGGGGAGACACCGGGGAGCTGTTTTTT.

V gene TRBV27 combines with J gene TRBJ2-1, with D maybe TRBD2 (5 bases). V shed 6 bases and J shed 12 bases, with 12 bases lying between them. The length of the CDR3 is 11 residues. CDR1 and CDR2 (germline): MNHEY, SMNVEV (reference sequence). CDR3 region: CASRTGIVQFF. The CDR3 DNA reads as TGTGCCAGCAGAACCGGGATTGTGCAGTTCTTC.

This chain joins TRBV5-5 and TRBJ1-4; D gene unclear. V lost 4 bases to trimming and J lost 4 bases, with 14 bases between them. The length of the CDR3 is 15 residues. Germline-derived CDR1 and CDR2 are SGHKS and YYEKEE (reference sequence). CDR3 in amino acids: CASSTRAGINEKLFF. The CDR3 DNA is TGTGCCAGCAGCACTCGGGCGGGAATTAATGAAAAACTGTTTTTT.

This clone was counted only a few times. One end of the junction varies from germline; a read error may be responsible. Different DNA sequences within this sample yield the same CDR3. CDR3: CASSSGGGNEQFF. The DNA of the CDR3 is TGTGCTAGCAGTTCCGGGGGGGGGAATGAGCAGTTCTTC. The rearrangement joins TRBV7-7 to TRBJ2-1; TRBD2 aligns across 8 bases. This CDR3 is built from 13 residues. Per the germline V gene, CDR1 is SSHAT and CDR2 is FNYEAQ (reference sequence).

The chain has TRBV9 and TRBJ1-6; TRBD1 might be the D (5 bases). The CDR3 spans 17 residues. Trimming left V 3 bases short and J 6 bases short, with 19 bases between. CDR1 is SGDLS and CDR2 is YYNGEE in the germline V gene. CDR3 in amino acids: CASSDPPRGGGNSPLHF. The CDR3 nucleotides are TGTGCCAGCAGCGACCCCCCCCGCGGGGGAGGTAATTCACCCCTCCACTTT.

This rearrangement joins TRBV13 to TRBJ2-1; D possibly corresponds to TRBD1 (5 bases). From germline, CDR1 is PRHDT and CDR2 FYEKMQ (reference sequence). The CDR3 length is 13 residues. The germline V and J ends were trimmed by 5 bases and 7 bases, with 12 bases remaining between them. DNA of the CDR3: TGTGCCAGCAGCCTGTTCCGACAGAATGAGCAGTTCTTC. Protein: CASSLFRQNEQFF.

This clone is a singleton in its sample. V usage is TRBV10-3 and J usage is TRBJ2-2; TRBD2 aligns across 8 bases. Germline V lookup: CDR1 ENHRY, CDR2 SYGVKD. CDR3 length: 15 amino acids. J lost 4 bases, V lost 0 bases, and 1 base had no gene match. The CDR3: CAISESSGGTGELFF. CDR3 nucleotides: TGTGCCATCAGTGAGTCGAGCGGGGGCACCGGGGAGCTGTTTTTT.

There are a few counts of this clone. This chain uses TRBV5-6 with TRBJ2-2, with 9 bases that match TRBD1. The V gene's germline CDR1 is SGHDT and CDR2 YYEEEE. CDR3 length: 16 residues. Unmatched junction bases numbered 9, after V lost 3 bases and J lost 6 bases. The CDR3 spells CASSWGSGTGSGELFF. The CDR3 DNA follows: TGTGCCAGCAGCTGGGGGTCCGGGACAGGGTCCGGGGAGCTGTTTTTT.

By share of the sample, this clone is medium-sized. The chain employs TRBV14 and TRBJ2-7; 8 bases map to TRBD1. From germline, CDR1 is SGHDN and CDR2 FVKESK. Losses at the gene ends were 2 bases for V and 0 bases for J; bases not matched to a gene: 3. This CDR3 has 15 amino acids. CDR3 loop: CASSQRQGNSYEQYF. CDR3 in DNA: TGTGCCAGCAGCCAACGACAGGGGAACTCCTACGAGCAGTACTTC. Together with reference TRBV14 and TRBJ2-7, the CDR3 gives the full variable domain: EAGVTQFPSHSVIEKGQTVTLRCDPISGHDNLYWYRRVMGKEIKFLLHFVKESKQDESGMPNNRFLAERTGGTYSTLKVQPAELEDSGVYFCASSQRQGNSYEQYFGPGTRLTVT.

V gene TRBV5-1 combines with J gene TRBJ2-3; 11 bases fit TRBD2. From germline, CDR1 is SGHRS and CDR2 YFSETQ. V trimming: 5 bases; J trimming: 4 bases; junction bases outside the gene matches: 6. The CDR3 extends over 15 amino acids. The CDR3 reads CASSVGSGGADTQYF. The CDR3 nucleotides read TGCGCCAGCAGTGTCGGTAGCGGGGGGGCAGATACGCAGTATTTT.

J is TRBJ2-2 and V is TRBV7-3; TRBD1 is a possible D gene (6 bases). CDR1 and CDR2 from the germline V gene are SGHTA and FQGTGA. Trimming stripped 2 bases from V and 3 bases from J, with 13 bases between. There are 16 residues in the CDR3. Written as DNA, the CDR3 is TGTGCCAGCAGCTTATATCCAGGGGCACACACCGGGGAGCTGTTTTTT. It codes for CASSLYPGAHTGELFF.

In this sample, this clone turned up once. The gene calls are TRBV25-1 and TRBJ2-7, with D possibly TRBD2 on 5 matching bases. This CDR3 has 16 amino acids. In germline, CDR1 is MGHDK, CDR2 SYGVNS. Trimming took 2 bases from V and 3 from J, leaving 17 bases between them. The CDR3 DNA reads TGTGCCAGCAGTGAAGCGCACACGGGGATAAACTACGAGCAGTACTTC. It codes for CASSEAHTGINYEQYF.

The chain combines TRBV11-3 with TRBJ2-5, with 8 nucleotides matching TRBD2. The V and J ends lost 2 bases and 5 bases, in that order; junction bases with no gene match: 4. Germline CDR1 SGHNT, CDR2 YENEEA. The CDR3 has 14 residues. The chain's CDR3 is CASSLPGGAETQYF. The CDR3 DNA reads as TGTGCCAGCAGCTTACCCGGGGGGGCTGAGACCCAGTACTTC.

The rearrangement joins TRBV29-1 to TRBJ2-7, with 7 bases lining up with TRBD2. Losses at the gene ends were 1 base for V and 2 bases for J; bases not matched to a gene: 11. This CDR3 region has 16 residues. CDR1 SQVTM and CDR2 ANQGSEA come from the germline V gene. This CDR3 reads CSVEGGGSGRTYEQYF. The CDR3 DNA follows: TGCAGCGTTGAAGGGGGGGGTAGCGGGCGTACCTACGAGCAGTACTTC.

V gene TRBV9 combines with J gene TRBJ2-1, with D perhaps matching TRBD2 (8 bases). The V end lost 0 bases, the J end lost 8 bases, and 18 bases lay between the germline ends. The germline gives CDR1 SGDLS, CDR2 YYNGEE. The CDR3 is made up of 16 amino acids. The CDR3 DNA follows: TGTGCCAGCAGCGTAGCAGGGGGGGGACTAGGCGATGAGCAGTTCTTC. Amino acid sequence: CASSVAGGGLGDEQFF.

For the CDR3, the DNA is TGTGCCAGCAGCTTAGCTAGCGGGGGGGCCGGGGAGCAGTTCTTC. Protein: CASSLASGGAGEQFF. The chain has TRBV7-8 and TRBJ2-1; 11 nucleotides match TRBD2. There are 15 residues in the CDR3. Germline-derived CDR1 and CDR2 are SGHVS and FQNEAQ. The trim removed 0 bases at V and 10 bases at J, leaving 5 bases unmatched.

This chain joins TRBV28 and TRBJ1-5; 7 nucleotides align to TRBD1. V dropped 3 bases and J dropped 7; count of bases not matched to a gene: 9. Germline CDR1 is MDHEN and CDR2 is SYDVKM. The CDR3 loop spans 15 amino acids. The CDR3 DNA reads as TGTGCCAGCAGTTTCTGGGGGGACAGTGGGCAGCCCCAGCATTTT. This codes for CASSFWGDSGQPQHF.

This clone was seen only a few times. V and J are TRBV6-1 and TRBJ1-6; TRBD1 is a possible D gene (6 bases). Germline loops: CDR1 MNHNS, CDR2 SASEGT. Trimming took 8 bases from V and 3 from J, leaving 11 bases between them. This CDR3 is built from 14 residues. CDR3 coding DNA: TGTGCCAGCTGGGACACCAACTATAATTCACCCCTCCACTTT. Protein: CASWDTNYNSPLHF.

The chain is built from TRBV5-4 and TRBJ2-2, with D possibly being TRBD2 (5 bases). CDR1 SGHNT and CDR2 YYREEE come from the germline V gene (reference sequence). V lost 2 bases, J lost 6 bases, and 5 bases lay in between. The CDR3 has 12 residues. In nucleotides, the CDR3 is TGTGCCAGCAGCTTCGGGGCCGGGGAGCTGTTTTTT. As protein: CASSFGAGELFF.

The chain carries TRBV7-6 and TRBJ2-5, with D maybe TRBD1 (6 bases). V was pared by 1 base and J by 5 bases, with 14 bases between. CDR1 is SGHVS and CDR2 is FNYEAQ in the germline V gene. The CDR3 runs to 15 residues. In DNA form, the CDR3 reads TGTGCCAGCAGCTTAGTGGGGGCCCCTAGGGAGACCCAGTACTTC. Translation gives CASSLVGAPRETQYF.

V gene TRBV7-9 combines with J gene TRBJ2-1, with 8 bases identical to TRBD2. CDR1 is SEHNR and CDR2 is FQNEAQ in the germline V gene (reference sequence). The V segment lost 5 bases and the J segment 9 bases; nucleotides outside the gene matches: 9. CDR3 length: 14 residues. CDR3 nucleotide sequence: TGTGCCAGCAGCACATTCGGGGGGGCCGGTGAGCAGTTCTTC. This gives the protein CASSTFGGAGEQFF. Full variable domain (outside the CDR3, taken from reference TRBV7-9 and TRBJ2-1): DTGVSQNPRHKITKRGQNVTFRCDPISEHNRLYWYRQTLGQGPEFLTYFQNEAQLEKSRLLSDRFSAERPKGSFSTLEIQRTEQGDSAMYLCASSTFGGAGEQFFGPGTRLTVL.

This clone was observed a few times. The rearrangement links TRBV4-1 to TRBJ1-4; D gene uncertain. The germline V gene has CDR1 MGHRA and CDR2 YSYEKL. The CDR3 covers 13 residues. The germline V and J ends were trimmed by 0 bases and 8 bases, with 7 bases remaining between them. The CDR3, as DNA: TGCGCCAGCAGCCAAGATCCCGCGGAAAAACTGTTTTTT. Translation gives CASSQDPAEKLFF.

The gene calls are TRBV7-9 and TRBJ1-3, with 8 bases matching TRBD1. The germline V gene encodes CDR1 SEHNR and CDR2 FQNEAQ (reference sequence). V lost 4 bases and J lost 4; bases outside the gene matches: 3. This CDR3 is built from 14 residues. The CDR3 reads CASSSQGAGNTIYF. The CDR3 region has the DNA TGTGCCAGCAGCTCCCAGGGGGCGGGAAACACCATATATTTT.

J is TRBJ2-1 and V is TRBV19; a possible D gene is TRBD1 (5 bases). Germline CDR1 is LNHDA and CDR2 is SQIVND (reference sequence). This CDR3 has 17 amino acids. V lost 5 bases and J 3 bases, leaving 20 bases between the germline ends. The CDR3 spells CASSSGWFRVGYNEQFF. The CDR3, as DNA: TGTGCCAGTAGTTCAGGGTGGTTTCGAGTCGGCTACAATGAGCAGTTCTTC. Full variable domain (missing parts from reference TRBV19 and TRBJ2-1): DGGITQSPKYLFRKEGQNVTLSCEQNLNHDAMYWYRQDPGQGLRLIYYSQIVNDFQKGDIAEGYSVSREKKESFPLTVTSAQKNPTAFYLCASSSGWFRVGYNEQFFGPGTRLTVL.

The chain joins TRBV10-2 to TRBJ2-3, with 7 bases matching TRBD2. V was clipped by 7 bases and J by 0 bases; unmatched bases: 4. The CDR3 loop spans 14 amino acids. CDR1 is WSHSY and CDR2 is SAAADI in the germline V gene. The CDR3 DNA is TGCGCCAGCATGGACGGGGGGAGCACAGATACGCAGTATTTT. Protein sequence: CASMDGGSTDTQYF.

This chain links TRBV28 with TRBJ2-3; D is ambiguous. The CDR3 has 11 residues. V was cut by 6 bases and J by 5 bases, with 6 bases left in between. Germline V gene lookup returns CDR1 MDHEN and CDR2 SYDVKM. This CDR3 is CASSSLDTQYF. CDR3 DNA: TGTGCCAGCAGCTCTCTAGATACGCAGTATTTT.

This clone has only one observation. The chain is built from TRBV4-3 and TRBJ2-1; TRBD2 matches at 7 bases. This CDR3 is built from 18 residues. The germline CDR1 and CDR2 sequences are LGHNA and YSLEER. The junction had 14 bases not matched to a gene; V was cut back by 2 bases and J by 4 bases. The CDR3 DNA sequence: TGCGCCAGCAGCCAACGGGTAGGTGCGGGAGATCTGTACAATGAGCAGTTCTTC. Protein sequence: CASSQRVGAGDLYNEQFF.